These 26 T cell receptor beta chains share one sample of origin, sequenced in a study of regulatory T cells in long-lasting Graves disease. Time point reported: persistent/refractory GD, antithyroid drugs over 5 years with positive TRAb. Following extraction of RNA from PBMCs, that RNA was used to make the TCR library. The authors built TCR beta libraries using iRepertoire HTBI primers and Arm-PCR of CDR3 regions. TCRdb fed the multiplex PCR reads into MiXCR, producing one record per CDR3 protein. The sample shows 500,000 to 700,000 distinct CDR3 sequences, roughly 30% of them seen only once. The material sequenced was peripheral blood mononuclear cells (PBMCs), taken when the disease was refractory, from a patient treated with antithyroid drugs. The receptors shown here come from a female donor with Graves disease.

The chain employs TRBV5-6 and TRBJ2-7; D remains unclear. Trimming took 3 bases from V and 2 from J, leaving 6 bases between them. The CDR3 is 12 amino acids. Germline CDR1 reads SGHDT; CDR2 reads YYEEEE. CDR3 amino acids: CASSWSTYEQYF. In DNA form, the CDR3 reads TGTGCCAGCAGCTGGTCGACCTACGAGCAGTACTTC.

This clonotype was seen ten or more times. The V and J genes are TRBV20-1 and TRBJ1-1; D not certain. V gave up 3 bases and J gave up 1 base, with 3 bases separating them. CDR1 is DFQATT and CDR2 is SNEGSKA in the germline V gene (reference sequence). The CDR3 is 11 residues long. CDR3 sequence reads: CSARENTEAFF. Written as DNA, the CDR3 is TGCAGTGCTAGGGAGAACACTGAAGCTTTCTTT.

This clonotype showed up just a few times. The chain joins TRBV27 to TRBJ1-2; D is unclear. V lost 3 bases, J lost 6 bases, and 11 bases lay in between. This CDR3 contains 13 residues. Germline V gene data show CDR1 as MNHEY and CDR2 as SMNVEV (reference sequence). The CDR3 loop is CASSFNEAHGYTF. DNA for the CDR3: TGTGCCAGCAGTTTTAACGAGGCCCATGGCTACACCTTC.

The rearrangement uses TRBV29-1 and TRBJ2-7; 10 nucleotides line up with TRBD1. CDR3 length equals 13 residues. Germline lookup yields CDR1 SQVTM and CDR2 ANQGSEA. Germline trimming cut 7 bases from V and 3 bases from J; bases unmatched to any gene: 6. In DNA, the CDR3 is TGCAGCGCGACACGGACAGGGGGCTACGAGCAGTACTTC. Residues: CSATRTGGYEQYF.

This clonotype was picked up a small number of times. The chain has TRBV5-5 and TRBJ2-2, with TRBD2 identical over 12 bases. The CDR3 covers 15 residues. The germline V gene encodes CDR1 SGHKS and CDR2 YYEKEE (reference sequence). V lost 3 bases, J lost 6 bases, and 3 bases stayed unmatched. The CDR3 sequence is CASSWTSGIPGELFF. The DNA of the CDR3 is TGTGCCAGCAGCTGGACTAGCGGGATACCCGGGGAGCTGTTTTTT.

There are a few counts of this clonotype. The chain is built from TRBV2 and TRBJ1-5, with 7 bases that match TRBD1. There are 14 residues in the CDR3. CDR1 is SNHLY and CDR2 is FYNNEI in the germline V gene. With 7 bases clipped from V and 2 bases from J, the junction kept 5 bases outside the gene matches. CDR3 sequence reads: CASNRQGGNQPQHF. CDR3 coding DNA: TGTGCCAGCAATCGACAGGGCGGCAATCAGCCCCAGCATTTT.

The chain combines TRBV7-9 with TRBJ2-5, with D uncertain. Per germline, CDR1 SEHNR and CDR2 FQNEAQ (reference sequence). CDR3 length: 11 residues. V was trimmed by 7 bases and J by 3 bases, leaving 6 bases between them. The DNA of the CDR3 is TGTGCCAGCAACGTAAAAGAGACCCAGTACTTC. Translating it yields CASNVKETQYF. Based on the CDR3 plus reference TRBV7-9 and TRBJ2-5, the full variable domain is DTGVSQNPRHKITKRGQNVTFRCDPISEHNRLYWYRQTLGQGPEFLTYFQNEAQLEKSRLLSDRFSAERPKGSFSTLEIQRTEQGDSAMYLCASNVKETQYFGPGTRLLVL.

The CDR3 loop is CASSPTGRVNTEAFF. CDR3 nucleotides: TGTGCCAGCAGTCCAACAGGGAGGGTAAACACTGAAGCTTTCTTT. The V and J genes are TRBV7-9 and TRBJ1-1, with a possible D match to TRBD1 (6 bases). V was shortened by 6 bases and J by 2 bases, with 16 bases between the two germline ends. The V gene's germline CDR1 is SEHNR and CDR2 FQNEAQ (reference sequence). The CDR3 has 15 amino acids.

V is TRBV7-9 and J is TRBJ1-1; the D is unclear. Trimming left V 5 bases short and J 0 bases short, with 10 bases between. The germline CDR1 and CDR2 sequences are SEHNR and FQNEAQ (reference sequence). The CDR3 contains 14 residues. In DNA form, the CDR3 reads TGTGCCAGCAGCCCCCACGGCGTGAACACTGAAGCTTTCTTT. Amino acid sequence: CASSPHGVNTEAFF.

There are many counts of this clonotype. The chain uses TRBV6-1 and TRBJ2-5; tentatively, D is TRBD2 (5 bases). The CDR3 runs to 12 residues. CDR1 and CDR2 from the germline V gene are MNHNS and SASEGT. Trimming stripped 6 bases from V and 7 bases from J, with 12 bases between. The CDR3 coding sequence is TGTGCCAGCAGCAATACCCGGGGGACCCAGTACTTC. It codes for CASSNTRGTQYF.

The gene calls are TRBV30 and TRBJ2-2, with 9 bases lining up with TRBD2. This CDR3 spans 15 amino acids. The V and J ends lost 3 bases and 5 bases, in that order; junction bases with no gene match: 7. In germline, CDR1 is GTSNPN, CDR2 SVGIG (reference sequence). DNA for the CDR3: TGTGCCTGGAGGATTAGCGGGAGCGGAACCGGGGAGCTGTTTTTT. Its translation: CAWRISGSGTGELFF.

V and J are TRBV6-1 and TRBJ1-1, with D tentatively TRBD1 (5 bases). The CDR3 has 15 residues. The germline gives CDR1 MNHNS, CDR2 SASEGT. V was clipped by 5 bases and J by 2 bases, with 15 bases between them. Written as DNA, the CDR3 is TGTGCCAGCAGTAAGGGGTCGCGGGTTAACACTGAAGCTTTCTTT. Encoded protein: CASSKGSRVNTEAFF.

This chain joins TRBV5-5 and TRBJ2-2, with D possibly TRBD2 on 5 matching bases. The V and J ends lost 9 bases and 4 bases respectively, with 19 bases between them. The CDR3 sequence is 15 residues long. The germline gives CDR1 SGHKS, CDR2 YYEKEE (reference sequence). CDR3 sequence reads: CATLPRGWGTGELFF. Written as DNA, the CDR3 is TGTGCCACCCTTCCCCGAGGGTGGGGCACCGGGGAGCTGTTTTTT.

As to this clonotype: At one of its ends the junction is not consistent with the germline gene, which may arise from a read error. V usage is TRBV20-1 and J usage is TRBJ2-3; D might be TRBD1 (5 bases). The CDR3 covers 16 residues. Germline lookup yields CDR1 DFQATT and CDR2 SNEGSKA (reference sequence). The CDR3: CSASSQLAGRASSLNF. The DNA for the CDR3 is TGCAGTGCTAGCAGTCAACTCGCCGGCAGGGCCTCTTCTCTAAATTTT.

The chain carries TRBV12-3 or TRBV12-4 and TRBJ2-1, with 14 nucleotides matching TRBD2. V dropped 6 bases and J dropped 7; count of bases not matched to a gene: 5. The CDR3 contains 15 residues. For the CDR3, the DNA is TGTGCCAGCAGGGGGACTAGCGGGAGAAGGAATGAGCAGTTCTTC. Translating it yields CASRGTSGRRNEQFF.

This clonotype has more than one count but fewer than ten. This chain uses TRBV11-2 with TRBJ2-5; 13 nucleotides line up with TRBD2. The V gene end was trimmed by 4 bases and the J gene end by 3 bases; junction bases not matched to a gene: 8. Germline CDR1 is SGHAT and CDR2 is FQNNGV. CDR3 length: 17 amino acids. The DNA of the CDR3 is TGTGCCAGCAGCTCACGCCGGGGACTAGCGGGAAAAGAGACCCAGTACTTC. Its translation: CASSSRRGLAGKETQYF.

The chain combines TRBV7-9 with TRBJ1-5; TRBD1 is a possible D gene (5 bases). The V and J ends lost 5 bases and 7 bases respectively, with 18 bases between them. The V gene's germline CDR1 is SEHNR and CDR2 FQNEAQ (reference sequence). The CDR3 is made up of 15 amino acids. CDR3 DNA sequence: TGTGCCAGCAGCATGGGGGACCCAGGGTGGCAGCCCCAGCATTTT. It translates to CASSMGDPGWQPQHF.

The V gene is TRBV28, the J gene TRBJ2-1, with a possible D match to TRBD2 (7 bases). The CDR3 contains 11 residues. V was pared by 6 bases and J by 14 bases, with 14 bases between. The V gene's germline CDR1 is MDHEN and CDR2 SYDVKM. The CDR3: CASRVWEGEFF. Here the CDR3 DNA reads TGTGCCAGCAGAGTATGGGAGGGGGAGTTCTTC.

The V gene is TRBV6-2 or TRBV6-3, the J gene TRBJ2-6; no reliable D call. V shed 2 bases and J shed 12 bases, with 5 bases lying between them. The CDR3 has 11 residues. CDR1 is MNHEY, CDR2 SVGEGT, per germline. The CDR3 nucleotides read TGTGCCAGCAGTTACCTAGGCGTCCTGACTTTC. Translation gives CASSYLGVLTF.

The V gene is TRBV28, the J gene TRBJ2-7; 7 positions match TRBD1. The V segment lost 5 bases and the J segment 3 bases; nucleotides outside the gene matches: 7. This CDR3 contains 14 residues. Germline loops: CDR1 MDHEN, CDR2 SYDVKM. CDR3 DNA sequence: TGTGCCAGCAGTGCGTGGGGACAGCACTACGAGCAGTACTTC. It encodes CASSAWGQHYEQYF. Combining the CDR3 with reference TRBV28 and TRBJ2-7 gives the whole variable domain DVKVTQSSRYLVKRTGEKVFLECVQDMDHENMFWYRQDPGLGLRLIYFSYDVKMKEKGDIPEGYSVSREKKERFSLILESASTNQTSMYLCASSAWGQHYEQYFGPGTRLTVT.

The rearrangement links TRBV5-8 to TRBJ1-5; 10 bases line up with TRBD1. The CDR3 spans 16 residues. After removal of 4 bases from V and 5 bases from J, the junction contained 9 bases not matched to a gene. CDR1 SGHTS and CDR2 YDEGEE come from the germline V gene. The DNA of the CDR3 is TGTGCCAGCAGCCGCTCGGGGACAGGGGCACATCAGCCCCAGCATTTT. Translating it yields CASSRSGTGAHQPQHF.

CDR3: CASSLLAGLQETQYF. The CDR3 coding sequence is TGTGCCAGCAGTTTACTAGCGGGACTACAAGAGACCCAGTACTTC. The chain employs TRBV27 and TRBJ2-5; 9 bases are shared with TRBD2. CDR1 and CDR2 (germline): MNHEY, SMNVEV (reference sequence). Unmatched junction bases numbered 3, after V lost 2 bases and J lost 2 bases. This CDR3 is built from 15 residues.

In this sample, this clonotype turned up a few times. The germline gene is not matched at one end of the junction; a read error may be the cause. The V gene is TRBV4-1, the J gene TRBJ2-2; D uncertain. The CDR3 runs 12 residues. The V gene's germline CDR1 is MGHRA and CDR2 YSYEKL. CDR3 sequence: CASSPNAGELFF. The CDR3 DNA follows: TGCGCCAGCAGCCCGAACGCCGGGGAGCTGTTTTTT.

This clonotype was recorded a few times. V usage is TRBV27 and J usage is TRBJ1-6; TRBD1 aligns across 7 bases. The junction had 13 bases not matched to a gene; V was cut back by 5 bases and J by 6 bases. CDR3 length: 17 amino acids. Per the germline V gene, CDR1 is MNHEY and CDR2 is SMNVEV (reference sequence). The CDR3 loop is CASSLMFWGQINSPLHF. Written as DNA, the CDR3 is TGTGCCAGCAGTCTTATGTTTTGGGGACAGATTAATTCACCCCTCCACTTT.

This clonotype was counted many times. This rearrangement joins TRBV11-2 to TRBJ2-7; D ambiguous. Germline V CDR1 and CDR2: SGHAT, FQNNGV. The V end was cut by 6 bases, the J end by 2 bases, with 5 bases between. This CDR3 spans 11 amino acids. CDR3 DNA sequence: TGTGCCAGCAGTTTAACCTACGAGCAGTACTTC. Its translation is CASSLTYEQYF. The whole variable domain, remainder taken from reference TRBV11-2 and TRBJ2-7, is EAGVAQSPRYKIIEKRQSVAFWCNPISGHATLYWYQQILGQGPKLLIQFQNNGVVDDSQLPKDRFSAERLKGVDSTLKIQPAKLEDSAVYLCASSLTYEQYFGPGTRLTVT.

The rearrangement uses TRBV5-1 and TRBJ2-2; D is undetermined. V dropped 3 bases and J dropped 0 bases, with 9 bases sitting between them. This CDR3 spans 15 amino acids. The germline V gene has CDR1 SGHRS and CDR2 YFSETQ. CDR3 coding DNA: TGCGCCAGCAGCTCTGGTCACGCGAACACCGGGGAGCTGTTTTTT. Its translation is CASSSGHANTGELFF.